This T cell receptor beta chain was captured in a study of cytomegalovirus exposure and HLA in healthy donors (dated by TCRdb to about 2017). About the study as a whole: According to a later analysis, the approximately 130 validation repertoires were produced on the same platform as the roughly 600 repertoires of the first cohort. To predict cytomegalovirus infection status, the study brought together high-throughput TCR immunosequencing, statistical association of individual TCRs with disease status, and machine learning. The study aimed to test whether signatures of past pathogen exposure could be identified by cataloging public T cell receptors. Along with the roughly 610-subject first cohort, a separate validation cohort of over a hundred different subjects was used.

The donors belonged to the validation cohort of about 120 subjects, which was separate from the approximately 700-subject first cohort. Summary of the overall study and its limitations: In the study, some 160 TCR beta chains were listed as associated with cytomegalovirus. A later analysis found that TCRs clustered in the first cohort also tended to co-occur in the 130 or so validation repertoires, with more than 90% of cluster scores above 0. In vitro tests confirmed that a few of the cytomegalovirus-associated TCR beta chains recognize cytomegalovirus antigens. All 110 or so repertoires were used to score co-occurrence in the validation cohort in a later analysis, because that analysis had no HLA typing for the cohort. The classifier was reported to diagnose cytomegalovirus status with high specificity and sensitivity in both the original cohort and the validation cohort. While some public TCRs were present in many individuals, most TCR sequences turned up only very rarely across donors. It was suggested by the authors that the approach could potentially be generalized to other disease states and immunological phenotypes.

Libraries were constructed by the immunoSEQ multiplex PCR assay. In the source study's methods: A statistical classification framework was built for diagnosing cytomegalovirus status from the catalog of TCR beta chain sequences. This immuneACCESS table, as held by TCRdb, lists in-frame sequences with V and J called but not all clones. Of the missing ones, under half trace to an unresolved V gene in checked studies; the others have no known cause. The DNA was the basis for D and trimming; V, J and clone size are from that table. A total of around 300,000 clones appear in this sample, 88% of them only once. Clones ranked in the top ten supply approximately 0.9% of the sample. Of note for this clone: Its antigen is currently not known. No much larger clone is present one base from it, and per-base qualities are unavailable.

The junction carries 8 bases between V and J, which are trimmed by 0 bases and 6 bases respectively. From its cysteine to its phenylalanine, the CDR3 spans 13 amino acids. Here the CDR3 DNA is all that survives: 39 bases in frame from base 1. The germline V gene gives CDR1 as MNHNS and CDR2 as SASEGT. The V and J segments used are TRBV6-1 and TRBJ1-1; confidence is insufficient to name the D gene. Sample: PBMCs. The origin of this receptor is a man aged 25 to 40 in good health and CMV-seronegative. The DNA reads TGTGCCAGCAGTGAAGCGCGATATTCTGAAGCTTTCTTT. This sequence encodes CASSEARYSEAFF.